The entry below describes one TCR beta chain. Its antigen is as yet unknown. A read error may account for a junction end that differs from germline. The sample comes from a study of T cells in Graves' hyperthyroidism and ophthalmopathy. RNA transcripts yielded amplified TCR beta CDR3 regions. HTBI primers drove first-round RT-PCR of the TCR CDR3. Each CDR3 protein is one row after TCRdb ran MiXCR on the multiplex PCR reads. The sample lists about 360,000 distinct CDR3 sequences, approximately 14% seen once, with roughly 25% in the top ten. Study results and limitations: Most thyroid clonotypes with frequency above 0.001 were detected in blood.

Blood was sampled at initial diagnosis of hyperthyroidism, prior to onset of any ophthalmopathy symptoms. The receptor was derived from a woman aged 18-35 years with Graves' hyperthyroidism that later progressed to Graves' ophthalmopathy. Sequencing was carried out using blood.

CDR3 sequence (DNA): TGTGCCAGCGGCCAAGAGGGGGTAGGGAGCGGGATGAACACCGGGGAGCTGTTTTTT. Amino acid sequence: CASGQEGVGSGMNTGELFF. This chain connects TRBV3-1 to TRBJ2-2, with D possibly being TRBD2 (7 bases). Looked up from germline, CDR1 is LGHDT and CDR2 is YNNKEL (reference sequence). The CDR3 has 19 amino acids.